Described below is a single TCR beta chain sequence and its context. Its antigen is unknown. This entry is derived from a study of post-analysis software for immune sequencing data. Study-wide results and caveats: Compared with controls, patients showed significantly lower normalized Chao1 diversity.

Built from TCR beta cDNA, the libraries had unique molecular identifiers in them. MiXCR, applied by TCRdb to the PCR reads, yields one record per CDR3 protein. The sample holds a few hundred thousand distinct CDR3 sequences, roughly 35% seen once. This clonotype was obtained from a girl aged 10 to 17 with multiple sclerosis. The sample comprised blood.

CDR3 DNA sequence: TGCAGTGCTAGAGGGGGGACCTTAGATGGCTACACCTTC. Protein: CSARGGTLDGYTF. The V call is TRBV20-1, the J call TRBJ1-2, with D possibly being TRBD1 (5 bases). Germline V gives CDR1 DFQATT, CDR2 SNEGSKA (reference sequence). There are 13 residues in the CDR3. Trimming cost V 1 base and J 6 bases, with 12 bases left between them.